This entry lists 11 T cell receptor beta chains sequenced from one sample in a study of blood T cell repertoires in COVID-19. Method: immunoSEQ multiplex PCR; TCRdb's copy keeps in-frame clones and lacks some. The table lists about 220,000 clones, 80% of them singletons. Material: peripheral blood. The source is a human donor in a cohort sampled during active COVID-19.

The chain has TRBV19 and TRBJ1-5; the D gene is possibly TRBD1 (6 bases). The CDR3 loop spans 14 amino acids. Trimming pared 7 bases from V and 3 bases from J, leaving 13 bases between. Germline CDR1 LNHDA, CDR2 SQIVND (reference sequence). The CDR3 DNA follows: TGTGCCAGTAATCCAGGGGCCATCAATCAGCCCCAGCATTTT. Translation: CASNPGAINQPQHF.

V usage is TRBV24-1 and J usage is TRBJ1-5; 8 bases map to TRBD1. V trimming: 3 bases; J trimming: 6 bases; junction bases outside the gene matches: 6. Germline assignment: CDR1 KGHDR and CDR2 SFDVKD. The CDR3 sequence is 15 residues long. CDR3 bases: TGTGCCACCAGTGATCGGACAGGGTTGGGTCAGCCCCAGCATTTT. Amino acids: CATSDRTGLGQPQHF.

The rearrangement links TRBV4-1 to TRBJ2-1; 8 positions match TRBD2. With 2 bases clipped from V and 2 bases from J, the junction kept 8 bases outside the gene matches. This CDR3 has 17 amino acids. In germline, CDR1 is MGHRA, CDR2 YSYEKL. The CDR3 region has the DNA TGCGCCAGCAGCCAACCTGGCGGGAGGCCTACCTACAATGAGCAGTTCTTC. This sequence encodes CASSQPGGRPTYNEQFF.

This clone occurred many times. V and J are TRBV28 and TRBJ1-2, with TRBD1 matching over 11 bases. Germline V CDR1 and CDR2: MDHEN, SYDVKM. The J segment lost 8 bases and the V segment lost 5 bases, leaving 7 bases of the junction unmatched. CDR3 length: 14 residues. The DNA for the CDR3 is TGTGCCAGCAGTCTGGACAGGGGGCCGAAAGGCTACACCTTC. This sequence encodes CASSLDRGPKGYTF.

The chain is built from TRBV11-2 and TRBJ2-3, with a tentative D call TRBD2 (6 bases). The CDR3 spans 16 residues. V was clipped by 3 bases and J by 5 bases, with 18 bases between them. Germline V gene lookup returns CDR1 SGHAT and CDR2 FQNNGV. The CDR3 DNA is TGTGCCAGCAGCTTCCGGGGGAGTGGGAGAAAAGATACGCAGTATTTT. Translation gives CASSFRGSGRKDTQYF.

The chain links TRBV15 to TRBJ2-1, with 7 nucleotides matching TRBD2. This CDR3 region has 15 residues. Germline-derived CDR1 and CDR2 are LNHNV and YYDKDF (reference sequence). V was pared by 5 bases and J by 0 bases, with 4 bases of the junction left unmatched. The CDR3 loop reads CATSERGPSYNEQFF. The CDR3 DNA follows: TGTGCCACCAGCGAGCGGGGTCCCTCCTACAATGAGCAGTTCTTC.

The rearrangement links TRBV19 to TRBJ1-2; D is possibly TRBD1 (5 bases). There are 14 residues in the CDR3. Germline V CDR1 and CDR2: LNHDA, SQIVND (reference sequence). V lost 3 bases, J lost 1 base, and 9 bases lay in between. The CDR3, as DNA: TGTGCCAGTAGTATGGGGCCACTTAACTATGGCTACACCTTC. Translating it yields CASSMGPLNYGYTF.

The chain is built from TRBV27 and TRBJ1-1; D gene uncertain. CDR1 and CDR2 from the germline V gene are MNHEY and SMNVEV (reference sequence). This CDR3 has 15 amino acids. V lost 3 bases, J lost 1 base, and 12 bases lay in between. DNA for the CDR3: TGTGCCAGCAGTTTGTCTACCGTGCAGAACACTGAAGCTTTCTTT. Its protein product is CASSLSTVQNTEAFF.

The chain couples TRBV28 to TRBJ1-1; D unresolved. Trimming stripped 7 bases from V and 0 bases from J, with 6 bases between. This CDR3 has 12 amino acids. CDR1 is MDHEN and CDR2 is SYDVKM in the germline V gene. The DNA of the CDR3 is TGTGCCAGCATTACGGTGAACACTGAAGCTTTCTTT. It specifies CASITVNTEAFF. The entire variable domain, with the rest obtained from reference TRBV28 and TRBJ1-1, is as follows: DVKVTQSSRYLVKRTGEKVFLECVQDMDHENMFWYRQDPGLGLRLIYFSYDVKMKEKGDIPEGYSVSREKKERFSLILESASTNQTSMYLCASITVNTEAFFGQGTRLTVV.

The J gene is TRBJ2-2, the V gene TRBV24-1, with 10 bases matching TRBD2. The CDR3 covers 17 residues. Germline-derived CDR1 and CDR2 are KGHDR and SFDVKD. The junction had 4 bases not matched to a gene; V was cut back by 1 base and J by 3 bases. The chain's CDR3 is CATSDLGSGGDTGELFF. Here the CDR3 DNA reads TGTGCCACCAGTGATTTAGGCAGCGGGGGGGACACCGGGGAGCTGTTTTTT.

The chain carries TRBV10-3 and TRBJ1-4; 11 bases are shared with TRBD1. Germline CDR1 and CDR2: ENHRY and SYGVKD. This CDR3 is 14 amino acids long. V shed 6 bases, J shed 8 bases, and the junction held 5 bases outside the gene matches. The CDR3 nucleotides read TGTGCCATCAGCCGGACAGGGGGCGAGGAAAAACTGTTTTTT. It translates to CAISRTGGEEKLFF.